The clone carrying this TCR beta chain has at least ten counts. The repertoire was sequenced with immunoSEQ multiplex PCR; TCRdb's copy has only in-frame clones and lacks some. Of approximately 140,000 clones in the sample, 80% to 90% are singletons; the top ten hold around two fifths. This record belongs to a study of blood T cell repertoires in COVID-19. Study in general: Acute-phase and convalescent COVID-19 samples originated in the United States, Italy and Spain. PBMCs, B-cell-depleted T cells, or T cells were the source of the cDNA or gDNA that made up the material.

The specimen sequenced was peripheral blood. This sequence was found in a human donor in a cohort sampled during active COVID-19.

DNA of the CDR3: TGTGCCAGTAGTACGGGACAGGGAAGGGGCTACACCTTC. Protein: CASSTGQGRGYTF. V usage is TRBV19 and J usage is TRBJ1-2, with 9 bases lining up with TRBD1. Per germline, CDR1 LNHDA and CDR2 SQIVND (reference sequence). The CDR3 covers 13 residues. J was trimmed by 8 bases and V by 4 bases; bases with no gene match: 5.